Below, one T cell receptor beta chain is given with its context. It lacks a known antigen. No quality values exist for individual bases; no much larger clone is one base distant. Using the deep immunoSEQ assay, TCR CDR3 regions were amplified from genomic DNA by multiplex PCR. Extracted genomic DNA from each cell subset was distributed evenly across all wells of several immunoSEQ 96-well plates, and each plate was treated as a replicate. Each replicate PCR for sorted subsets received roughly 0.2 ug genomic DNA, equal to some 32,000 T cell genomes. Purified libraries were quantified with a Qubit 3.0 fluorometer, sized on a Bioanalyzer 2100, and re-quantified with the KAPA Library Quantification kit. A separate single-read 150-cycle Illumina NextSeq 550 flow cell was used to sequence each immunoSEQ 96-well plate. The source study handled its data this way. Because the immunoSEQ output included only junctional sequences and no quality scores, the filtering could not be the same as the filtering used for full-length reads. Sequences were annotated with PyIR, a Python wrapper for IgBLAST v1.9, and V/J genes and CDR3 were assigned using IMGT germline references. Reads with weak V/J assignments (E-value above 1e-6), missing CDR3, stop codons, out-of-frame junctions, or ambiguous translated residues were removed. A V3J clonotype was defined by an identical inferred V gene, J gene, and CDR3 amino acid sequence. Percentage overlap between repertoires was calculated by dividing the number of shared unique clonotypes by the size of the smaller repertoire. RTK rarefaction, the Chao1 estimator, and Recon v2.1 estimates of unobserved clonotypes were used to assess repertoire richness. For all TCRbeta clonotypes obtained by the gDNA method from a handful of donors, generation probabilities were computed with OLGA. Held by TCRdb, this immuneACCESS table contains in-frame sequences only and omits some clones. Under half of the omission traces to an unresolved V gene where checked; the cause of the rest is unknown. The V and J calls and clone size were taken over from that table, and D and trimming were inferred from the DNA. This sample has roughly 550,000 clones in its table, and roughly 95% of those were observed once. The top ten constitute 0.085% to 0.11% of the sample.

CD8 naive samples were CD45RO-negative cells positively selected for CCR7, giving a CD45RA+CCR7+ population that excluded TemRA cells. Donors were healthy HIV-negative adults with no recently reported acute infections or vaccinations. All donors were Caucasian adults living in Nashville, Tennessee, USA. Blood was obtained by leukapheresis, after which PBMCs were separated by Ficoll-Histopaque density gradient centrifugation and cryopreserved in liquid nitrogen vapor phase. Purity and quantity of every magnetically sorted T cell population were checked by analytical flow cytometry. Genomic DNA was isolated from each sorted fraction and quantified by UV absorbance on a Nanodrop 2000c. This sample is drawn from a study of shared clonotypes between healthy human individuals (TCRdb year 2020). For the study in its entirety: The cohort comprised a couple of women and a few men aged 18 to 49 years. Leukapheresis yielded between about 0.9 and 9.5 billion PBMCs per donor. For each donor, three plates each were used for CD4 naive and CD4 memory, two plates were used for CD8 naive, and one plate was used for CD8 memory. To estimate repertoire size and how much clonotypes are shared between individuals, the study performed deep sequencing of blood TCR repertoires from a handful of healthy adults. To increase sequencing depth and limit assay-specific biases, different laboratories used diverse techniques to prepare libraries and sequence TCR repertoires. Study-wide conclusions, independent of this receptor: Estimated clonotype richness was generally larger for naive than for memory subsets. Compared with non-shared clonotypes, the clonotypes found in all four sorted-subset donors had higher generation probabilities. Roughly 5.2% of naive CD4, around 3.6% of naive CD8, around 2.3% of memory CD4, and about 0.4% of memory CD8 clonotypes were shared across several donors. Sampling was limited to blood, and TCR repertoires in tissue likely differ from TCR repertoires in blood. The genetic and exposure-history diversity represented was limited by the small number of donors. Rarefaction of sorted-subset datasets indicated incomplete sequencing despite the large sequencing depth. Pairwise subsampling led to the expectation that sequencing depth would affect the degree of clonotype sharing among donors.

The CDR3 spans 17 residues, from the cysteine through the phenylalanine. Here the CDR3 DNA is all that survives: 51 bases in frame from base 1. V is clipped by 3 bases and J by 7 bases, and the sequence between their germline boundaries is 22 bases long. For CDR1 and CDR2, the germline V gene lists MDHEN and SYDVKM. The rearranged segments are TRBV28 and TRBJ1-5, with the D gene too uncertain to name. The sample taken for sequencing was naive CD8+ T cells sorted from blood. The sample's cell subset or site label is to be understood as: CD45RA+CCR7+. The sequence came from a woman in her twenties or thirties in good health. The sequenced DNA: TGTGCCAGCAGTTTCGACTCAGGTAACTCTCTTGGCCAGCCCCAGCATTTT. Translated, this is CASSFDSGNSLGQPQHF. The reference TRBV28 and TRBJ1-5 proteins fill in what lies around the CDR3, so the full variable domain reads DVKVTQSSRYLVKRTGEKVFLECVQDMDHENMFWYRQDPGLGLRLIYFSYDVKMKEKGDIPEGYSVSREKKERFSLILESASTNQTSMYLCASSFDSGNSLGQPQHFGDGTRLSIL.